This record covers a single T cell receptor beta chain. This receptor's antigen is unknown. It has no much larger one-base neighbor in the sample; base qualities were not kept. This specimen comes from a study of beta chain features in type 1 diabetes listed by TCRdb under 2018. A note on the overall study: No differences in mean age, gender distribution, total cell number or subset yield were found between patients and healthy donors. Regulatory and stem cell-like memory subsets were obtained from only 8 patients and roughly eight healthy donors, while naive and central memory subsets were obtained from all 28 donors. A total of roughly 98,000,000 sorted cells were examined across all samples, and RNA yield correlated strongly with the number of cells per subset. The study compared the TCRB repertoires of sorted circulating CD4+ T cell subsets in recently diagnosed type 1 diabetes patients with those in matched healthy donors.

From each donor, a single peripheral blood sample of about 120 mL on average was drawn into heparinised tubes. Naive, central memory, regulatory and stem cell-like memory CD4+ T cells were sorted on a BD FACSAria II using a panel including CD45RO, CCR7, CD25, CD127, CD95 and CD27. Every sorted population had a purity above 95%. Right away, PBMCs were isolated by Lymphoprep density gradient centrifugation and were stained directly, with no culture step. Samples were stained and sorted in pairs, with one healthy donor and one patient per experiment, so that batch effects were minimized. The entire amount of isolated RNA was reverse transcribed using the High Capacity cDNA Reverse Transcription Kit, so the sequenced TCRB transcripts were expressed ones. Deep immunoSEQ sequencing was performed on naive, central memory and regulatory T cell samples, with an average of roughly 4 million total reads per sample. After sorted cells were lysed in RLT buffer, RNA was extracted with DNase-treated RNeasy Micro or Mini kits, with the choice depending on cell number. Each cell subset was processed separately to prevent cross-contamination, with patient and healthy donor samples processed together. Using the immunoSEQ multiplex PCR, TCRB sequences were amplified from cDNA into 87-bp fragments spanning the CDR3 region. Sequencing of the amplicons was performed on the Illumina HiSeq platform. The authors' pipeline ran thus. PCR bias was computationally corrected using synthetic template baselines, reads within Hamming distance 2 were collapsed, and singletons that could not be merged were discarded. Reads were aligned to IMGT to assign V, D and J genes, CDR3 length, and insertions or deletions at six rearrangement sites. Within each subset, clonotype counts were normalized to sorted cell number, and only after that were true diversity and Gini coefficients computed with the tcR R package. The overlap coefficient, calculated on TCRB nucleotide sequences, was used to quantify repertoire sharing. Out-of-frame TCRB sequences from naive cells were analyzed to stand in for the pre-selection repertoire. TCRdb limited this immuneACCESS table to in-frame rearrangements with V and J called. A share of clones is missing; checked studies link under half to unresolved V genes, and the rest is unexplained. For V, J and clone size, that table is used; D and trimming come from the DNA. This sample has about 740,000 clones in its table, and about an eighth of those were observed once. The biggest ten clones account for 0.022% of the sample.

The study at large found these results: In all four CD4+ subsets, TCRB CDR3 length was moderately but significantly shorter in type 1 diabetes patients. Because cDNA rather than genomic DNA was sequenced, highly expressing activated cells could have been over-represented, although no difference in activation and CD3 levels was found between groups. PCR might favor shorter templates, but patient and control samples were amplified and corrected together, so any skew would affect both groups equally. At VDJ recombination sites, patients with type 1 diabetes made fewer insertions and deleted more nucleotides, a pattern implying thymic rearrangement abnormalities. Naive, central memory and regulatory TCRB repertoires appeared to be more similar among patients than among healthy donors. HLA sub-analyses involved small numbers of individuals, so any influence of HLA type on TCRB rearrangement remained unresolved.

CDR1 and CDR2 are read off the germline V gene (reference sequence) as MNHNY and SVGAGI. The CDR3 runs 12 amino acids, cysteine and phenylalanine included. Only CDR3 DNA is held: 36 bases, read in frame from base 1. V sheds 7 bases and J sheds 6 bases, leaving 13 bases between their ends. The chain was built from TRBV6-6 and TRBJ2-7; the D gene identity is not certain. Sequenced input: naive CD4+ T cells from blood. Reading the label with the study, this specimen's cell subset or site is: true naive CD4+ T cells. This TCR was sampled from a man aged 18 to 30 with type 1 diabetes. CDR3 reads: CASNPGYVEQYF. The nucleotides read TGTGCCAGCAACCCCGGATATGTCGAGCAGTACTTC.